These 3 T cell receptor beta chains share one sample of origin, sequenced in a study of breast tumors, draining lymph nodes, adjacent tissues. Breast cancer patients provided tissue from their axillary draining lymph nodes. One entry per CDR3 protein results from TCRdb running MiXCR on the multiplex PCR reads. The sample includes around 250,000 distinct CDR3 sequences, less than 35% of them seen just once. Sample: axillary lymph node tissue. The receptors originated from a female donor with breast cancer. Some clones in this sample may be carry-over from other donors' samples.

This clonotype has only a few counts. This may be a read error: a much more frequent sequence differs by one nucleotide. The chain has TRBV9 and TRBJ2-5; the match to TRBD1 covers 7 bases. This CDR3 region has 15 residues. The germline V gene has CDR1 SGDLS and CDR2 YYNGEE. The CDR3 region has the DNA TGTGCCAGCAGCCCGCCGGGACAGCTCCTGATGACCCCGTACTTC. Its protein product is CASSPPGQLLMTPYF. The full variable domain, its missing parts supplied by reference TRBV9 and TRBJ2-5, is DSGVTQTPKHLITATGQRVTLRCSPRSGDLSVYWYQQSLDQGLQFLIQYYNGEERAKGNILERFSAQQFPDLHSELNLSSLELGDSALYFCASSPPGQLLMTPYFGPGTRLLVL.

This clonotype was picked up many times. The chain joins TRBV20-1 to TRBJ2-3; 12 bases align to TRBD2. This CDR3 is 15 amino acids long. Germline CDR1 DFQATT, CDR2 SNEGSKA (reference sequence). The V segment lost 5 bases and the J segment 4 bases; nucleotides outside the gene matches: 7. Written as DNA, the CDR3 is TGCAGTGCTGTCTTGCTAGCGGGGGGGCCAGATACGCAGTATTTT. It translates to CSAVLLAGGPDTQYF.

The table lists this clonotype with many counts. The rearrangement links TRBV24-1 to TRBJ2-2; 10 bases match TRBD1. Per the germline V gene, CDR1 is KGHDR and CDR2 is SFDVKD. Trimming removed 5 bases from V and 8 bases from J; junction bases left unmatched: 10. The CDR3 length is 16 residues. As DNA, the CDR3 is TGTGCCACCAGTGGACGGGACAGGGGAATGATGGGGGAGCTGTTTTTT. Its protein is CATSGRDRGMMGELFF.